These 6 T cell receptor beta chains were sequenced from one sample in a study of blood T cell repertoires in COVID-19. TCRdb's copy holds only in-frame clones and misses some; the assay was immunoSEQ multiplex PCR. The data contain 200,000 to 250,000 clones, approximately 81% of them singletons. Sequenced input: peripheral blood. The source is a woman older than 75 with acute or convalescent COVID-19.

The V gene is TRBV24-1, the J gene TRBJ2-2; 8 bases fit TRBD1. With V trimmed by 9 bases and J by 3 bases, 5 bases remained unmatched. The CDR3 consists of 14 residues. Germline V gives CDR1 KGHDR, CDR2 SFDVKD. In DNA form, the CDR3 reads TGTGCCACCCGTAAACAGGGGGACACCGGGGAGCTGTTTTTT. Its protein is CATRKQGDTGELFF.

This rearrangement joins TRBV5-6 to TRBJ1-2, with D perhaps TRBD1 (5 bases). CDR1 is SGHDT and CDR2 is YYEEEE in the germline V gene. Trimming shortened V by 10 bases and J by 2 bases, and 21 bases separated the two germline ends. The CDR3 runs to 15 residues. The CDR3 sequence is CAATTGGAKNYGYTF. CDR3 nucleotide sequence: TGTGCCGCAACCACGGGCGGGGCAAAGAACTATGGCTACACCTTC.

The rearrangement joins TRBV7-7 to TRBJ2-5; 11 bases fit TRBD1. This CDR3 is 15 amino acids long. V lost 1 base to trimming and J lost 5 bases; unmatched junction nucleotides: 3. CDR1 and CDR2 (germline): SSHAT, FNYEAQ (reference sequence). The DNA for the CDR3 is TGTGCCAGCAGCTTAGGGGGACAGGGGGTCGAGACCCAGTACTTC. Residues: CASSLGGQGVETQYF.

V usage is TRBV5-1 and J usage is TRBJ1-2; 7 bases match TRBD1. V lost 0 bases to trimming and J lost 7 bases; unmatched junction nucleotides: 9. The CDR3 sequence is 15 residues long. Germline V lookup: CDR1 SGHRS, CDR2 YFSETQ. In nucleotides, the CDR3 is TGCGCCAGCAGCTTGGGCTCGGGACAGCTGCCTGGCTACACCTTC. It yields the protein CASSLGSGQLPGYTF.

The chain has TRBV3-1 (or the pseudogene TRBV3-2) and TRBJ1-2; TRBD1 agrees at 10 bases. Germline CDR1 LGHDT, CDR2 YNNKEL (reference sequence). The trim removed 8 bases at V and 5 bases at J, leaving 11 bases unmatched. This CDR3 is 15 amino acids long. CDR3: CASRHTDRGGYGYTF. CDR3 DNA: TGTGCCAGCCGACACACGGACAGGGGGGGATATGGCTACACCTTC.

Written as DNA, the CDR3 is TGTGCCTGGAATCCCCGGAGGGAGGAGGCTGAAGCTTTCTTT. It yields the protein CAWNPRREEAEAFF. The chain joins TRBV30 to TRBJ1-1; D uncertain. CDR3 length equals 14 residues. Per the germline V gene, CDR1 is GTSNPN and CDR2 is SVGIG (reference sequence). Trimming took 4 bases from V and 6 from J, leaving 18 bases between them.